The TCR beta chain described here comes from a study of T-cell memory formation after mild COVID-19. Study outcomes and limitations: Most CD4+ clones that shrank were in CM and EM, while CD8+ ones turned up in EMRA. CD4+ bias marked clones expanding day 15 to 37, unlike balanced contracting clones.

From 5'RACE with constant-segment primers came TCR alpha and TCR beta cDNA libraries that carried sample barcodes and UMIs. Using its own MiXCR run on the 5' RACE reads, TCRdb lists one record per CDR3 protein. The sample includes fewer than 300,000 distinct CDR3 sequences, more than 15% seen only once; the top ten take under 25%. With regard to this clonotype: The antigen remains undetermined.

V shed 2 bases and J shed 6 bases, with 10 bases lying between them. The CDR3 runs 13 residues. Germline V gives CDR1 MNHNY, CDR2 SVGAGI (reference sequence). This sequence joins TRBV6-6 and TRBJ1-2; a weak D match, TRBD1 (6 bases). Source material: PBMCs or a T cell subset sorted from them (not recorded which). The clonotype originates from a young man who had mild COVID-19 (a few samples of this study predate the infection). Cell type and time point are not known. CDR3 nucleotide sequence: TGTGCCAGCAGTTACCCGGACAGCAATGGCTACACCTTC. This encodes CASSYPDSNGYTF.